This T cell receptor beta chain originates from a study of shared clonotypes between healthy human individuals. Only a few counts were recorded for this clone. Profiled with immunoSEQ multiplex PCR; TCRdb holds only in-frame clones, not every one. Of some 490,000 clones in the sample, 81% were seen once. This CDR3 contains 15 residues. Germline V gene lookup returns CDR1 MDHEN and CDR2 SYDVKM. J lost 0 bases, V lost 5 bases, and 6 bases had no gene match. The source is a woman in her thirties or forties in good health. Some clones in this sample may be carry-over from other donors' samples. V usage is TRBV28 and J usage is TRBJ1-1, with 7 bases fitting TRBD1. Sequenced: PBMCs. The CDR3 loop reads CASSVPGGMNTEAFF. The CDR3 region has the DNA TGTGCCAGCAGTGTACCAGGGGGAATGAACACTGAAGCTTTCTTT.